Below are 9 T cell receptor beta chains sequenced from a single sample in a study of cytomegalovirus exposure and HLA in healthy donors (TCRdb year 2017). The library relied on the immunoSEQ multiplex PCR assay. The multiplex PCR relied on a mix of 60 forward primers for TCR Vbeta segments and 13 reverse primers for TCR Jbeta segments. TCRdb provides this immuneACCESS table in a form limited to in-frame rearrangements. Some clones are lacking; in checked studies, under half of them reflect an unresolved V gene, and why the rest are absent is not known. In this sample the table shows around 110,000 clones, 81% of which occur a single time. The biggest ten clones account for about 3.9% of the sample. The sequenced material came from PBMCs. The receptors were sampled from a woman in her 30s in good health and CMV-seronegative.

J is TRBJ1-5 and V is TRBV28; D possibly corresponds to TRBD1 (5 bases). V was clipped by 6 bases and J by 5 bases, with 20 bases between them. Germline CDR1 is MDHEN and CDR2 is SYDVKM. The CDR3 runs to 16 residues. CDR3 amino acids: CASRHLERGEDQPQHF. The CDR3 DNA is TGTGCCAGCAGACACCTCGAAAGGGGCGAGGATCAGCCCCAGCATTTT.

The chain carries TRBV11-2 and TRBJ2-5, with TRBD2 identical over 13 bases. Trimming removed 3 bases from V and 4 bases from J; junction bases left unmatched: 2. This CDR3 has 15 amino acids. CDR1 and CDR2 (germline): SGHAT, FQNNGV. The CDR3 DNA reads TGTGCCAGCAGCTTCGGGACTAGCGGGACAGAGACCCAGTACTTC. Its translation: CASSFGTSGTETQYF. The full variable domain, with the rest looked up from reference TRBV11-2 and TRBJ2-5, is EAGVAQSPRYKIIEKRQSVAFWCNPISGHATLYWYQQILGQGPKLLIQFQNNGVVDDSQLPKDRFSAERLKGVDSTLKIQPAKLEDSAVYLCASSFGTSGTETQYFGPGTRLLVL.

This rearrangement joins TRBV6-6 to TRBJ1-1; D gene unclear. This CDR3 comprises 11 residues. Germline CDR1 MNHNY, CDR2 SVGAGI (reference sequence). V was cut by 4 bases and J by 12 bases, with 12 bases left in between. The CDR3 loop is CASSSADITFF. The CDR3 DNA sequence: TGTGCCAGCAGTTCCGCCGACATAACTTTCTTT.

The chain uses TRBV5-1 and TRBJ2-4, with D maybe TRBD2 (6 bases). Trimming pared 0 bases from V and 5 bases from J, leaving 9 bases between. Germline-derived CDR1 and CDR2 are SGHRS and YFSETQ. The CDR3 extends over 14 amino acids. Here the CDR3 DNA reads TGCGCCAGCAGCTTGGGGGGGGACCAAAACATTCAGTACTTC. It codes for CASSLGGDQNIQYF.

The chain joins TRBV18 to TRBJ2-7; maybe TRBD2 (5 bases). Germline loops: CDR1 KGHSH, CDR2 LQKENI. This CDR3 region has 13 residues. V shed 0 bases and J shed 7 bases, with 10 bases lying between them. The CDR3 here is CASSPPGKEEQYF. The CDR3 coding sequence is TGTGCCAGCTCACCACCCGGGAAGGAAGAGCAGTACTTC. The full variable domain, with the rest looked up from reference TRBV18 and TRBJ2-7, is NAGVMQNPRHLVRRRGQEARLRCSPMKGHSHVYWYRQLPEEGLKFMVYLQKENIIDESGMPKERFSAEFPKEGPSILRIQQVVRGDSAAYFCASSPPGKEEQYFGPGTRLTVT.

This clone was seen only once. This chain joins TRBV7-8 and TRBJ2-5, with D perhaps TRBD1 (6 bases). The J call is in doubt because the DNA end fits TRBJ2-7 better. The CDR3 extends over 14 amino acids. Germline V gene lookup returns CDR1 SGHVS and CDR2 FQNEAQ. The CDR3 sequence: CASSLGQQAYEQYF. The CDR3 coding sequence is TGTGCCAGCAGCCTAGGACAGCAAGCCTACGAGCAGTACTTC.

The V call is TRBV5-1, the J call TRBJ2-3, with D possibly TRBD1 on 6 matching bases. The CDR3 covers 15 residues. Per germline, CDR1 SGHRS and CDR2 YFSETQ. The ends were cut back, 0 bases at V and 6 bases at J, with 14 bases in the middle. The CDR3 here is CASSLDGTLWDTQYF. In nucleotides, the CDR3 is TGCGCCAGCAGCTTGGACGGGACACTTTGGGATACGCAGTATTTT.

The genes are TRBV5-5 and TRBJ1-2; D unresolved. From germline, CDR1 is SGHKS and CDR2 YYEKEE (reference sequence). The CDR3 totals 12 residues. With 2 bases removed from V and 4 bases from J, the gap between germline ends came to 6 bases. In DNA form, the CDR3 reads TGTGCCAGCAGCTTTGAGTTCTATGGCTACACCTTC. Protein: CASSFEFYGYTF.

The chain has TRBV27 and TRBJ1-3; 8 bases are a match to TRBD1. V was pared by 3 bases and J by 0 bases, with 7 bases of the junction left unmatched. The CDR3 sequence is 17 residues long. In germline, CDR1 is MNHEY, CDR2 SMNVEV (reference sequence). The CDR3 DNA sequence: TGTGCCAGCAGTTTTACCGGACAGGGACACTCTGGAAACACCATATATTTT. It is translated as CASSFTGQGHSGNTIYF.